Included here is one T cell receptor beta chain sequence, with context. Its specific antigen is unknown. No much larger clone exists at a distance of one base, and base qualities are not known. The cohort consisted of fewer than 700 healthy bone marrow donors. Cohort members were all nominally healthy when sampled, although unrecorded immune exposures were likely present. The donor tested CMV seropositive, placing the donor among the 250 to 350 seropositive members of the cohort. Each donor provided a peripheral blood sample, and peripheral blood mononuclear cells were used for TCR beta sequencing. Genomic DNA extraction from the blood cell samples was performed with the Qiagen DNeasy Blood Extraction Kit. The data stem from a study of cytomegalovirus exposure and HLA in healthy donors (dated by TCRdb to the late 2010s). Some background on the complete study: In an earlier analysis of roughly 500 of the donors, 250 to 350 Gb of sequence data and 95 million to 130 million unique TCR beta sequences from about 179 million T cells were reported. Approximately 310 gigabases of sequencing data and 70 million to 85 million unique TCR sequences were included in an early release covering under 650 HLA-typed donors. The genetic ancestry cluster associated with self-reported Caucasian donors included 80% to 90% of the approximately 410 genotyped donors. The study aimed to test whether signatures of past pathogen exposure could be identified by cataloging public T cell receptors. Using immunosequencing, the study profiled T cell repertoires from 500 to 800 subjects and related those repertoires to cytomegalovirus serostatus. Besides the first cohort of 666 subjects, a separate validation cohort made up of 120 or so different subjects was used. To predict cytomegalovirus infection status, the study brought together high-throughput TCR immunosequencing, statistical association of individual TCRs with disease status, and machine learning. To study patterns of TCR occurrence, a later analysis re-analyzed previously published TCR beta repertoires from 666 donors and added high-resolution HLA genotyping. Rather than drawing on any new phenotypic data, the later analysis identified candidate immune exposures from TCR beta sequences and the way those sequences occurred across donors. An earlier analysis of 587 of the donors used high-throughput TCR beta sequencing to judge whether each TCR beta V gene segment behaved as functional or pseudogenic. Donor age, sex, ethnicity and CMV serostatus were compiled together with the repertoire data. Genome-wide SNP genotypes for about 65% of the 666 donors were used in a later genetic analysis, which treated that subset as a discovery cohort. All discovery cohort repertoires had been generated on a single sequencing platform. Class I and class II HLA loci were covered by the typing at four-digit resolution. The number of donors typed differed by locus, with roughly 620-640 for A, B, C, DRB1 and DQB1, 522 for DQA1, approximately 570 for DPA1, and around 450 for DPB1. Several DR-DQ haplotypes were handled as single units for association and clustering because linkage in the cohort was strong. Among about 400 genotyped donors of the cohort, an average of about 220,000 unique TCR beta nucleotide sequences was sequenced per donor, of which 15% to 20% were non-productive.

Overall study results and their limits: A later analysis reported that several top co-occurrence clusters appeared linked to parvovirus B19, influenza, CMV and Epstein-Barr virus. In the study, around 160 TCR beta chains were listed as associated with cytomegalovirus. The 87-base-pair reads could not distinguish some IMGT-functional V segments, including TRBV6-2 and TRBV6-3, so those segments were excluded. Most TCR sequences were observed very rarely across donors, whereas some public TCRs were present in many individuals. An earlier analysis of approximately 540 of the donors showed that most TCR beta V segments appeared in productive rearrangements either about 87% or about 30% of the time, which broadly matched IMGT annotations. In vitro tests confirmed that three of the cytomegalovirus-associated TCR beta chains recognize cytomegalovirus antigens. The earlier analysis of 587 of the donors excluded roughly 16 rarely observed V segments, including chromosome 9 orphons, because counts were too low. The classifier was reported to diagnose cytomegalovirus status with high specificity and sensitivity in both the original and validation cohorts. A later analysis found that TCR association rates varied across HLA loci, with DRB1 alleles showing the most associated TCRs and HLA-C alleles the fewest. In a later analysis, most CMV-associated TCR beta chains were found to appear HLA-restricted, with HLA associations seemingly driven largely by CMV exposure. A later analysis found that HLA-associated TCR beta chains were more clonally expanded and had lower generation probabilities than equally common non-associated chains. Compared with the roughly 700-donor mean, donors in an Asian-associated ancestry cluster had fewer N-insertions in productive TCRs, according to a later genetic analysis. Presence/absence analyses assumed roughly uniform sequencing depth across donors, an assumption that may not hold. Specific HLA alleles were associated with around 18,000 TCR beta sequences at a false discovery rate of 0.05 in a later analysis. In a later genetic analysis, a missense DCLRE1C variant was associated with V-gene and J-gene trimming of TCR beta chains, and the association was replicated in an independent cohort. When HLA alleles, especially DR and DQ, strongly co-occurred, attributing TCR associations to individual alleles was difficult. CMV serostatus was the only immune exposure information available for the cohort. A cluster of highly shared sequence variants was judged likely to represent a technical artifact of the sequencing pipeline. In this cohort, only TCR beta chains were sequenced, and detectable features were limited by the absence of alpha or paired-chain data. A further reported finding was that TCR beta sequences accurately predicted the HLA-A and HLA-B alleles for most subjects in the first cohort. The authors suggested that the approach could potentially be generalized to other disease states and immunological phenotypes. Correlated functional status among segregating V segments might reflect linkage disequilibrium, but an unknown experimental factor could not be ruled out. Because HLA typing was missing for some donors at each locus, association tests included only the typed subset.

The germline V and J ends show losses of 1 base and 5 bases respectively, and no gene match explains 5 bases of the junction. Its CDR3 holds 15 amino acids, cysteine through phenylalanine. The retained sequence is limited to the CDR3, 45 bases, with the frame set at the first base. The germline V gene yields MNHEY for CDR1 and SVGAGI for CDR2. The method behind the library was the immunoSEQ multiplex PCR assay. For the multiplex PCR, a mixture combining 60 forward primers for TCR Vbeta segments and 13 reverse primers for TCR Jbeta segments was used. The CDR3 region of rearranged TCR beta genes was amplified from genomic DNA by a multiplex PCR assay. The amplified TCR beta libraries were sequenced on the Illumina HiSeq System as 87-base-pair reads. The published analysis was carried out like this. Across the 600 to 700 repertoires, a later analysis counted approximately 75 million unique TCR beta chains, approximately 12 million of which were shared by at least two donors. Raw reads were error-corrected and collapsed into unique sequences by a nearest-neighbor algorithm in which closely related sequences were merged to remove PCR and sequencing errors. Alignment of CDR3 sequences to IMGT reference sequences was used to assign V, D and J gene segments. For a sequence to be retained, at least a six-nucleotide match to both a V gene segment and a J gene segment was required. A rearrangement was called productive if the CDR3 had no stop codons and remained in frame with V and J, and every other rearrangement was called non-productive. CDR3 was defined by IMGT convention, running from the second conserved V-encoded cysteine to the conserved J-encoded phenylalanine. Sequences without an unambiguous match to a single V gene segment were excluded from the earlier analysis of 450 to 750 of the donors. An earlier analysis of just under 600 of the donors called V segments functional above 56.7% productive rearrangements and segregating when the between-donor standard deviation exceeded 5%. A statistical classification framework was developed to diagnose cytomegalovirus status using the catalog of TCR beta chain sequences. A later analysis assigned V and J genes by comparing TCR nucleotide sequences with IMGT/GENE-DB human TR gene sequences. A later analysis assigned CDR3 sequences and most-parsimonious VDJ recombination scenarios with the TCRdist pipeline. In a later analysis, each TCR beta chain was defined by its CDR3 amino acid sequence together with its V-gene family, and reads lacking a unique V-gene family were excluded. To address suspected cross-contamination and a sequencing artifact, a later analysis removed a few hundred highly shared, low-generation-probability nucleotide sequences. In a later analysis, a clonal expansion index for each public chain was calculated from normalized within-repertoire ranks of inferred template counts. In a later analysis, generation probabilities were computed with a VDJ recombination model fitted to out-of-frame rearrangements, and the resulting probabilities were checked against IGoR. Hypergeometric tests were used in a later analysis to score TCR-TCR, TCR-HLA and TCR-CMV co-occurrence, with a repertoire-size bias correction applied to the TCR pairs. A later analysis estimated false discovery rates by permuting HLA or CMV assignments 20 times. A later analysis grouped co-occurring TCRs with DBSCAN, adding TCRdist sequence similarity when clustering within HLA-allele-positive subsets. Co-occurrence clustering excluded repertoires with fewer than 30,000 or more than 120,000 public chains, plus five with anomalous nucleotide sharing. What TCRdb holds here is the immuneACCESS table cut down to in-frame rearrangements. Part of the clones is not present; checked against another copy, under half of the missing clones reflect an unresolved V gene, and the others are unexplained. V and J calls and clone size follow that table, whereas D and trimming were derived from the DNA. This sample has 100,000 or so clones in its table, and approximately 80% of those were observed once. Roughly an eighth of the sample rests with the top ten.

This sequence originates from a woman aged 35 to 49 in good health and CMV-seropositive. The chain uses TRBV6-5 and TRBJ2-5, and TRBD1 matches 9 of the central bases. The sequencing sample was made of PBMCs. The DNA sequence follows: TGTGCCAGCAGTTACTTCAACAGGGGGCTGGAGACCCAGTACTTC. Its protein product is CASSYFNRGLETQYF.